This record looks at one TCR beta chain sequence and its context. The antigen is not known. This record belongs to a study of T cell repertoires in cytomegalovirus infection. Overall study: Both CMV infection and a matching HLA type were indicated by public TCR beta signatures.

Study-wide findings and caveats: Using cumulative public TCR beta family frequency, the authors identified those who carried CMV together with the relevant HLA.

A single record per CDR3 protein comes from TCRdb applying MiXCR to the reads. The sample carries about 530,000 distinct CDR3 sequences, approximately 26% recorded once. This CDR3 comprises 15 residues. With V trimmed by 6 bases and J by 0 bases, 4 bases remained unmatched. Sequenced input: PBMCs. This chain links TRBV12-3 or TRBV12-4 with TRBJ2-2; 7 nucleotides match TRBD2. The TCR was taken from a human donor in good health (CMV status not recorded). Some clones in this sample may be carry-over from other donors' samples. CDR3 DNA sequence: TGTGCCAGCAGGCCTAGCGGATCGAACACCGGGGAGCTGTTTTTT. It codes for CASRPSGSNTGELFF.